The source of this TCR beta chain is a study of blood T cells in healthy people across ages. Points from the study as a whole: Long-lived donors exceeded aged donors in naive CD4+ cells and diversity.

Germline-derived CDR1 and CDR2 are SGHDT and YYEEEE. This CDR3 has 16 residues. Trimming shortened V by 1 base and J by 0 bases, and 12 bases separated the two germline ends. On this clonotype: Its target is not known.

It was with a sample-barcoded 5' primer and a J-beta primer mix that a second PCR of roughly 7 to 12 cycles was run. Via MiXCR, TCRdb re-called the 5' RACE reads, giving one row per CDR3 protein. The data contain 800,000 or so distinct CDR3 sequences, 62% of them seen just once; the ten biggest clones take up roughly 26%. This TCR came from a man aged 30-40 years in good health. Sequencing was carried out using blood. J is TRBJ2-3 and V is TRBV5-6; D is unclear. This CDR3 reads CASSLRTFFSTDTQYF. As DNA, the CDR3 is TGTGCCAGCAGCTTGAGGACCTTTTTTAGCACAGATACGCAGTATTTT.